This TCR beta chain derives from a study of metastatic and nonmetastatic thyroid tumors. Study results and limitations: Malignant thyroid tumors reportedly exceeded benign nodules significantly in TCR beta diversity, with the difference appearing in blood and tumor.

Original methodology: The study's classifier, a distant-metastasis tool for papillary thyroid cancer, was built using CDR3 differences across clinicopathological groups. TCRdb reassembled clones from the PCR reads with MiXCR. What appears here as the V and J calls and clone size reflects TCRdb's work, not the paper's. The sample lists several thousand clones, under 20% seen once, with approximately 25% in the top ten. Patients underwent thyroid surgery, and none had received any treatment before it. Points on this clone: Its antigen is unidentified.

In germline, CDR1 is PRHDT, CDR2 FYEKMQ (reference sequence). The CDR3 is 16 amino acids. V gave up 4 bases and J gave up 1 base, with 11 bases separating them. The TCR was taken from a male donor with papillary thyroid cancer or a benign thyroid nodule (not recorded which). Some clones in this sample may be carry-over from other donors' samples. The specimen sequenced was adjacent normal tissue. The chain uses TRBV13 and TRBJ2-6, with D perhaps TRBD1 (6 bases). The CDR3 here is CASSSRTESGANVLTF. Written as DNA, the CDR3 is TGTGCCAGCAGCTCCCGGACAGAGTCTGGGGCCAACGTCCTGACTTTC.